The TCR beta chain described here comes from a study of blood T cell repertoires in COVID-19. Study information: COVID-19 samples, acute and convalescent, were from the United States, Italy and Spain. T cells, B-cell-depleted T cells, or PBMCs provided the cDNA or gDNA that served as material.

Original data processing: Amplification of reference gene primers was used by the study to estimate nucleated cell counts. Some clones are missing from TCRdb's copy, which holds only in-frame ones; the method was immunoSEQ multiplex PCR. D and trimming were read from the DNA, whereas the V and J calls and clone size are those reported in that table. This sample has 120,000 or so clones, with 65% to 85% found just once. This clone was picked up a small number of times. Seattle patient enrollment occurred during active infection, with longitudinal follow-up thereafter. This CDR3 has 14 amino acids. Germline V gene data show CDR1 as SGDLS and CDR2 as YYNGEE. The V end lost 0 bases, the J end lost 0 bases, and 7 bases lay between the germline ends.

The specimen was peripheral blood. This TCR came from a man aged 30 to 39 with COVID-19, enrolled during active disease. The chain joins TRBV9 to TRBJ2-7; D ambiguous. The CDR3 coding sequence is TGTGCCAGCAGCGTAGTAGCTAGCTCCTACGAGCAGTACTTC. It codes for CASSVVASSYEQYF.